This T cell receptor (beta chain) was observed in a study of blood T cell repertoires in COVID-19. At the level of the study: Both acute and convalescent COVID-19 samples were obtained from the United States, Italy and Spain.

Authors' analysis steps: The authors estimated nucleated cell counts from reference gene primer amplification. Here immunoSEQ multiplex PCR was the method, and the copy in TCRdb shows in-frame clones only, minus some. D and trimming were read from the DNA, whereas the V and J calls and clone size are those reported in that table. Of under 150,000 clones in the sample, about 89% were seen once. Only one count was recorded for this clone. A junction boundary mismatches the germline segment, possibly from a read error. CDR3 length: 19 residues. The germline V gene encodes CDR1 SSHAT and CDR2 FNYEAQ (reference sequence).

This sequence originates from a man between 45 and 60 years old with active COVID-19. Sequencing used peripheral blood. The J gene is TRBJ1-3, the V gene TRBV7-7; 10 bases fit TRBD1. The CDR3, as DNA: TGTGCTAGCAGCCCACTACCGGGACAGGGGCGCATTAATGGAAACACCATATATTTT. Its translation: CASSPLPGQGRINGNTIYF.